Listed below are T cell receptor beta chains from one sample, sequenced in a study of immune characterization of retroperitoneal liposarcoma. TCRdb re-derived calls from the PCR reads in MiXCR, one entry per CDR3 protein. Among roughly 4,700 distinct CDR3 sequences listed, roughly 35% were seen once. Sequencing input: tumor tissue. These receptors all come from a male donor with retroperitoneal liposarcoma. The CDR3 runs from the conserved cysteine through the conserved F or W. A D gene is named only where the DNA matches it firmly. Clone size is given for some rows only: seen once, a few or many times, or a class if the clone is expanded.

d_call	v_call	clone_size	j_call	cdr3_aa	cdr3_nt
-	TRBV7-2	large	TRBJ2-3	CASSSYTDTQYF	TGTGCCAGCAGCTCGTACACAGATACGCAGTATTTT
TRBD1	TRBV6-1	medium-sized	TRBJ2-1	CASGQGSYNEQFF	TGTGCCAGCGGACAGGGCTCCTACAATGAGCAGTTCTTC
TRBD1	TRBV4-1	-	TRBJ1-2	CASSQAPGQGVTNYGYTF	TGCGCCAGCAGCCAAGCCCCCGGGCAGGGGGTAACTAACTATGGCTACACCTTC
TRBD2	TRBV5-6	many	TRBJ2-1	CASSQLLAGDSYNEQFF	TGTGCCAGCAGCCAGCTACTAGCGGGAGACTCCTACAATGAGCAGTTCTTC
-	TRBV27	medium-sized	TRBJ2-1	CASSPLVNQEQFF	TGTGCCAGCAGTCCCCTGGTCAATCAAGAGCAGTTCTTC
-	TRBV3-1	-	TRBJ2-6	CASSQGDGANVLTF	TGTGCCAGCAGCCAAGGGGATGGGGCCAACGTCCTGACTTTC
TRBD1	TRBV27	-	TRBJ1-1	CASRDTGDTEAFF	TGTGCCAGCAGGGACACAGGGGACACTGAAGCTTTCTTT
-	TRBV27	many	TRBJ2-7	CASSSHNGGEQYF	TGTGCCAGCAGTTCGCATAACGGCGGCGAGCAGTACTTC
-	TRBV6-1	many	TRBJ2-1	CASSEQRKGEQFF	TGTGCCAGCAGTGAACAAAGGAAGGGGGAGCAGTTCTTC
-	TRBV27	-	TRBJ1-2	CASTFSGANGGYTF	TGTGCCAGCACCTTCTCAGGGGCGAACGGAGGCTACACCTTC
-	TRBV20-1	few	TRBJ2-1	CSASPLVSSYNEQFF	TGCAGTGCTAGCCCCCTAGTCTCGTCCTACAATGAGCAGTTCTTC
TRBD2	TRBV6-2/TRBV6-3	-	TRBJ2-3	CASSSRLAGGSDTQYF	TGTGCCAGCAGTTCCAGACTAGCGGGAGGGTCAGATACGCAGTATTTT
TRBD1	TRBV6-8	once	TRBJ1-1	CASIGPGTGGAGRAFF	TGTGCCAGCATCGGCCCAGGGACAGGGGGCGCGGGTCGAGCTTTCTTT
-	TRBV11-2	-	TRBJ2-1	CASSLGRSETQFF	TGTGCCAGCAGCTTGGGAAGGTCGGAGACCCAGTTCTTC
-	TRBV5-3	-	TRBJ1-4	CARSFLKQATNEKLFF	TGTGCCAGAAGCTTTTTAAAACAGGCAACTAATGAAAAACTGTTTTTT
TRBD1	TRBV7-6	-	TRBJ1-1	CASSLGQLNTEAFF	TGTGCCAGCAGCTTGGGACAGCTGAACACTGAAGCTTTCTTT
-	TRBV6-1	-	TRBJ2-1	CASSEAGTSYYNEQLF	TGTGCCAGCAGTGAAGCGGGAACTAGCTACTACAATGAGCAGTTATTC
-	TRBV28	many	TRBJ2-3	CATQGSRDTDTQYF	TGTGCCACCCAGGGTAGCCGTGACACAGATACGCAGTATTTT
TRBD1	TRBV6-1	once	TRBJ1-1	CASSEPRDRGQNTEAFF	TGTGCCAGCAGTGAACCCCGGGACAGGGGACAGAACACTGAAGCTTTCTTT
TRBD2	TRBV6-1	medium-sized	TRBJ2-7	CASSPLEGLAAYEQYF	TGTGCCAGCAGTCCCCTGGAGGGGCTAGCGGCCTACGAGCAGTACTTC
TRBD2	TRBV6-1	hyperexpanded	TRBJ2-1	CASSEGQVWASGKNEQFF	TGTGCCAGCAGTGAAGGTCAGGTGTGGGCTAGCGGGAAGAATGAGCAGTTCTTC
TRBD2	TRBV5-4	-	TRBJ2-1	CAAHRGGVSYNEQFF	TGTGCCGCCCACCGGGGGGGTGTCTCCTACAATGAGCAGTTCTTC
-	TRBV12-3/TRBV12-4	medium-sized	TRBJ2-5	CASSSRLSTQYF	TGTGCCAGCAGTTCCCGTCTCTCCACCCAGTACTTC
TRBD1	TRBV6-6	-	TRBJ1-4	CASSSRQGANEKLFF	TGTGCCAGCAGTTCCCGACAGGGAGCTAATGAAAAACTGTTTTTT
TRBD2	TRBV6-1	few	TRBJ2-3	CASSTLPGLAGGPRDTQYF	TGTGCCAGCAGTACCCTCCCGGGACTAGCGGGGGGGCCGAGAGATACGCAGTATTTT
TRBD2	TRBV27	many	TRBJ2-7	CASSPAEGLGSEQYF	TGTGCCAGCAGTCCTGCAGAGGGACTAGGAAGCGAGCAGTACTTC
TRBD2	TRBV6-1	few	TRBJ2-5	CASKRTSGGGETQYF	TGTGCCAGCAAAAGGACTAGCGGGGGGGGAGAGACCCAGTACTTC
-	TRBV6-1	many	TRBJ2-7	CASSEAQPGEQYF	TGTGCCAGCAGTGAAGCCCAGCCCGGCGAGCAGTACTTC
-	TRBV6-1	many	TRBJ2-7	CASRKAGPGPYEQYF	TGTGCCAGCAGAAAGGCGGGACCGGGTCCCTACGAGCAGTACTTC
TRBD2	TRBV10-2	few	TRBJ2-1	CASSALEGGNYNEQFF	TGCGCCAGCAGTGCTCTTGAGGGAGGGAATTACAATGAGCAGTTCTTC
-	TRBV27	few	TRBJ2-1	CASSDGASYNEQFF	TGTGCCAGCAGTGACGGGGCCTCCTACAATGAGCAGTTCTTC
-	TRBV7-6	many	TRBJ1-4	CASRRLVNEKLFF	TGTGCCAGCAGACGACTGGTAAATGAAAAACTGTTTTTT
TRBD1	TRBV7-6	-	TRBJ2-1	CASSLDRGAAYEQFF	TGTGCCAGCAGCCTAGACAGGGGCGCCGCCTACGAGCAGTTCTTC
TRBD2	TRBV27	medium-sized	TRBJ2-1	CASIPLADRSYNEQFF	TGTGCCAGCATCCCACTAGCGGACAGATCCTACAATGAGCAGTTCTTC
TRBD1	TRBV7-6	-	TRBJ2-5	CASSITGARETQYF	TGTGCCAGCAGCATCACAGGGGCCCGGGAGACCCAGTACTTC
-	TRBV18	many	TRBJ2-5	CATNTGQGGYFETQYF	TGTGCCACAAACACCGGCCAGGGCGGCTATTTCGAGACCCAGTACTTC
-	TRBV6-1	few	TRBJ2-5	CASSSGQAKQYF	TGTGCCAGCAGCTCAGGACAAGCTAAGCAGTACTTC
-	TRBV7-2	medium-sized	TRBJ1-2	CASSSLVVSTF	TGTGCCAGCAGCTCCCTCGTGGTCAGCACCTTC
TRBD2	TRBV6-6	large	TRBJ2-2	CASRLTSGRAPLSTGELFF	TGTGCCAGCCGCCTGACTAGCGGGAGGGCCCCATTAAGCACCGGGGAGCTGTTTTTT
-	TRBV6-1	-	TRBJ1-2	CASTPGRINYGYTF	TGTGCCAGCACCCCTGGGCGGATCAACTATGGCTACACCTTC
TRBD1	TRBV27	-	TRBJ2-1	CASSLQTGGYNEQFF	TGTGCCAGCAGTTTACAGACAGGGGGCTACAATGAGCAGTTCTTC
TRBD1	TRBV27	-	TRBJ2-1	CASSFGQGAEQFF	TGTGCCAGCAGTTTCGGACAGGGGGCTGAGCAGTTCTTC
-	TRBV30	-	TRBJ2-3	CAWSVGGTQYF	TGTGCCTGGAGTGTGGGGGGTACGCAGTATTTT
TRBD1	TRBV5-5	few	TRBJ2-5	CASSPVGTVLQETQYF	TGTGCCAGCAGCCCCGTAGGGACAGTTCTCCAAGAGACCCAGTACTTC
-	TRBV7-4	-	TRBJ2-7	CASSLPETGASYEQYF	TGTGCCAGCAGCTTACCCGAGACCGGGGCCTCCTACGAGCAGTACTTC
-	TRBV12-3/TRBV12-4	many	TRBJ2-7	CASTLATYSYEQYF	TGTGCCAGCACCCTAGCTACTTACTCCTACGAGCAGTACTTC
TRBD2	TRBV6-1	-	TRBJ2-1	CASSAGTSGLFNEQFF	TGTGCCAGCAGTGCCGGGACTAGCGGGCTCTTCAATGAGCAGTTCTTC
TRBD1	TRBV7-8	-	TRBJ1-1	CASSLERTGHPEAFF	TGTGCCAGCAGCTTAGAGCGGACAGGGCACCCTGAAGCTTTCTTT
TRBD2	TRBV6-1	-	TRBJ2-1	CASGTNLNEQFF	TGTGCCAGCGGGACTAACTTGAATGAGCAGTTCTTC
TRBD2	TRBV27	few	TRBJ2-1	CATKAGGGSMYEQFF	TGTGCCACCAAAGCGGGAGGGGGGTCTATGTACGAGCAGTTCTTC